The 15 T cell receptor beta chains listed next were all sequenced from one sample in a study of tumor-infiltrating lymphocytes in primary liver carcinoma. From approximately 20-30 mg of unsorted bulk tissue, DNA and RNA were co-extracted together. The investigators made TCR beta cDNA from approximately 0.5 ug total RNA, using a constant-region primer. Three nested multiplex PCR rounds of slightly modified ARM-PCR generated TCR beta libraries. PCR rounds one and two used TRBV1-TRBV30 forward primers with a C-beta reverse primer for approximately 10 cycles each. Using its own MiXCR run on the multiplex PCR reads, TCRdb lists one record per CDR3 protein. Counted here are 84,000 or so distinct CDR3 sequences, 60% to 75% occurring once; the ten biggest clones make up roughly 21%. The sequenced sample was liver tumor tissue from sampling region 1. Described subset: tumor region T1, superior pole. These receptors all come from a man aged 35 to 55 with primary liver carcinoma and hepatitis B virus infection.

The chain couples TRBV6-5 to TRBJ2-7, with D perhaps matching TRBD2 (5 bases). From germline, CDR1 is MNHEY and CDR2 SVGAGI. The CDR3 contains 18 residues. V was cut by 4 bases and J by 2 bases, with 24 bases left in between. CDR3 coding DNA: TGTGCCAGCAGTTTCTCGTACTGGCGGGCGAGCATCCCCTACGAGCAGTACTTC. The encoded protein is CASSFSYWRASIPYEQYF.

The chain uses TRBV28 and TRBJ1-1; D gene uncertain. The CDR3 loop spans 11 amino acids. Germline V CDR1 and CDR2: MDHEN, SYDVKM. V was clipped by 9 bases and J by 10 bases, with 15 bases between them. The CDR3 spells CASSPNTRAFF. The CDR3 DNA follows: TGTGCCAGTAGCCCTAACACTAGAGCTTTCTTT.

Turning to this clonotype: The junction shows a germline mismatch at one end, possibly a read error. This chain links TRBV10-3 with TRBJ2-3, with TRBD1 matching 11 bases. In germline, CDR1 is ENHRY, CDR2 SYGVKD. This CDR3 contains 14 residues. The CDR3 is CAISLDRGPDTQYF. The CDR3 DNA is TGTGCCATCAGCTTGGACAGGGGGCCAGATACACAGTATTTT.

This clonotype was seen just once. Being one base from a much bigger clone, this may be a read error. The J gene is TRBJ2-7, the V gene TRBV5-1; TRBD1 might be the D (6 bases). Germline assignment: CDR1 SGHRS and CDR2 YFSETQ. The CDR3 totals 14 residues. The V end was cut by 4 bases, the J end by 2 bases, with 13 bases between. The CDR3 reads CASSILQGTYEQYF. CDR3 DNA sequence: TGCGCCAGCAGCATACTACAGGGTACCTACGAGCAGTACTTC.

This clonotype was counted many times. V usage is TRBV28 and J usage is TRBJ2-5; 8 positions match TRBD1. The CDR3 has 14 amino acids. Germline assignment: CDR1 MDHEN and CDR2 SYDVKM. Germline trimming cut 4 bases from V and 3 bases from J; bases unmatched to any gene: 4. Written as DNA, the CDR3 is TGTGCCAGCAGTTCCTTGGACAGGGAAGAGACCCAGTACTTC. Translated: CASSSLDREETQYF. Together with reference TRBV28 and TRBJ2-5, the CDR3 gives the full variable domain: DVKVTQSSRYLVKRTGEKVFLECVQDMDHENMFWYRQDPGLGLRLIYFSYDVKMKEKGDIPEGYSVSREKKERFSLILESASTNQTSMYLCASSSLDREETQYFGPGTRLLVL.

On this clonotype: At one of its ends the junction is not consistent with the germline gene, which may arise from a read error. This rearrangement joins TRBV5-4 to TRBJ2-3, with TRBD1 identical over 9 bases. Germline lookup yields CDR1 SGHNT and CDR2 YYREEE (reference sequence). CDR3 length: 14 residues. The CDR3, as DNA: TGTGCCTGCAGCGTGGGACAGGGCACAGATACCCAGTATTTT. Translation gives CACSVGQGTDTQYF.

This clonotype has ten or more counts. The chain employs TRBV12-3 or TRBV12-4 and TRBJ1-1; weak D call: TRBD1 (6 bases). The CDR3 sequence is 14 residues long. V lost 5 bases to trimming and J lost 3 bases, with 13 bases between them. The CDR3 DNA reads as TGTGCCAGCAGTCCGACAGGAGGGGACACTGAAGCTTTCTTT. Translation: CASSPTGGDTEAFF.

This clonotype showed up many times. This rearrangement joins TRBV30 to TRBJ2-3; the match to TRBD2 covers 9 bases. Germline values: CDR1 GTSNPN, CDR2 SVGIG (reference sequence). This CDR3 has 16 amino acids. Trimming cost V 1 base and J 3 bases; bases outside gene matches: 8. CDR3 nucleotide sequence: TGTGCCTGGAGTGGGGATAGCGGGAGTTGGACAGATACGCAGTATTTT. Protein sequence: CAWSGDSGSWTDTQYF. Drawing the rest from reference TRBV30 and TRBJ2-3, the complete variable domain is SQTIHQWPATLVQPVGSPLSLECTVEGTSNPNLYWYRQAAGRGLQLLFYSVGIGQISSEVPQNLSASRPQDRQFILSSKKLLLSDSGFYLCAWSGDSGSWTDTQYFGPGTRLTVL.

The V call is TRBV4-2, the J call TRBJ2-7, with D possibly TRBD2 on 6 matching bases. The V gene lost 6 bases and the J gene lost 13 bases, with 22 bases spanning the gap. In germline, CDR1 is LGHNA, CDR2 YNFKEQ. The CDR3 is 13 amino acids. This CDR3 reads CASSLESGLVLYF. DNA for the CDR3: TGTGCCAGCAGTCTAGAGTCGGGACTCGTTCTATACTTC.

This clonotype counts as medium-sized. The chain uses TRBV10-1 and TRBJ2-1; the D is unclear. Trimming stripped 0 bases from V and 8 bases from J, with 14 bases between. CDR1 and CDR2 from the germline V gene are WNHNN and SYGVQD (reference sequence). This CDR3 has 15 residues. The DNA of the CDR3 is TGCGCCAGCAGTGAGTCGATTTATCCCCTCGATGAGCAGTTCTTC. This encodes CASSESIYPLDEQFF.

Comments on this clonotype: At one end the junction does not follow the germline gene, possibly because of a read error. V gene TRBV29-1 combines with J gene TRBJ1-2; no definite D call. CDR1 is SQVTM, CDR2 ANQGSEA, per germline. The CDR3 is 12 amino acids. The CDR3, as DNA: TGCAGCGTCGCACATTCCAATTATGGCTACTCCTTC. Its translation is CSVAHSNYGYSF.

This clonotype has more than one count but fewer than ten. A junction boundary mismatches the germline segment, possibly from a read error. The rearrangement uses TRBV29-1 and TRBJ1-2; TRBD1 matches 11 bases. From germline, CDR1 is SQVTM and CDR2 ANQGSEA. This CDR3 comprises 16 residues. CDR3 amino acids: CGVATLSDRGPNGYTF. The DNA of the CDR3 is TGTGGCGTCGCAACCCTATCGGACAGGGGGCCGAATGGCTACACCTTC.

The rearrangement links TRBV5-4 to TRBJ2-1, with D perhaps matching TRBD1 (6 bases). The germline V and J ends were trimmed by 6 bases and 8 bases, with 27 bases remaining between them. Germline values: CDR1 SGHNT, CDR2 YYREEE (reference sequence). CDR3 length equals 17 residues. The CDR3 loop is CASTPGGTGRAADEQFF. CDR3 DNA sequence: TGTGCCAGCACCCCTGGGGGCACTGGGCGCGCAGCCGATGAGCAGTTCTTC.

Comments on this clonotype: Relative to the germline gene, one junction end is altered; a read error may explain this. DNA for the CDR3: TGTACCAGCAGTGCTCTGCAGCGGGGCCAAGCAGATACGCAGTATTTT. Translation gives CTSSALQRGQADTQYF. The chain uses TRBV28 and TRBJ2-3; 7 nucleotides match TRBD2. The CDR3 contains 16 residues. Germline V lookup: CDR1 MDHEN, CDR2 SYDVKM.

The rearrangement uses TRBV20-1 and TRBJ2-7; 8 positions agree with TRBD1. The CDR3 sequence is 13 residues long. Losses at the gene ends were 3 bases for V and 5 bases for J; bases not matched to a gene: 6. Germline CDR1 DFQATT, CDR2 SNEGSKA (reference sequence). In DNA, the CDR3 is TGCAGTGCTAGCGGGCAGGGGGCGAACGAGCAGTACTTC. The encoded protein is CSASGQGANEQYF.